This is a list of T cell receptor beta chains from one sample in a study of shared clonotypes between healthy human individuals. Profiled with immunoSEQ multiplex PCR; TCRdb holds only in-frame clones, not every one. The table includes about 580,000 clones, about 98% detected once. The specimen sequenced was naive CD8+ T cells sorted from blood. These receptors came from a man younger than 45 in good health. Each CDR3 is given with its conserved first and last residue. D genes are given only for firm matches. Where a row states a size, it is once, few, many or the class of an expanded clone; other rows omit it.

TRBJ2-7,.,TRBD1,TRBV7-2,CASMDRWREQYF,TGTGCCAGCATGGACAGGTGGCGCGAGCAGTACTTC
TRBJ2-7,.,TRBD1,TRBV5-1,CASSLGQGVVYEQYF,TGCGCCAGCAGCTTGGGACAGGGAGTTGTCTACGAGCAGTACTTC
TRBJ1-2,.,.,TRBV4-1,CASSQDPAVRYGYTF,TGCGCCAGCAGCCAAGATCCGGCAGTAAGGTATGGCTACACCTTC
TRBJ2-7,.,.,TRBV27,CASSLKTPYEQYF,TGTGCCAGCAGTTTAAAAACACCCTACGAGCAGTACTTC
TRBJ2-5,.,TRBD1,TRBV7-2,CASSLDWWDRKETQYF,TGTGCCAGCAGCTTAGACTGGTGGGACAGGAAAGAGACCCAGTACTTC
TRBJ2-7,.,.,TRBV4-3,CASSQGRSYEQYF,TGCGCCAGCAGCCAAGGACGATCCTACGAGCAGTACTTC
TRBJ2-1,.,TRBD2,TRBV11-2,CASSRLGEGRNEQFF,TGTGCCAGCAGCCGTCTGGGGGAGGGACGCAATGAGCAGTTCTTC
TRBJ2-2,.,.,TRBV10-2,CASKDLSYPGELFF,TGCGCCAGCAAGGATTTGAGCTACCCCGGGGAGCTGTTTTTT
TRBJ2-3,.,.,TRBV7-9,CASSWLAADTQYF,TGTGCCAGCAGCTGGCTAGCCGCAGATACGCAGTATTTT
TRBJ1-1,once,.,TRBV5-1,CASSEYPGTSEAFF,TGCGCCAGCAGCGAGTATCCAGGGACCTCTGAAGCTTTCTTT
TRBJ2-7,.,.,TRBV27,CASSDPVTGSYEQYF,TGTGCCAGCAGTGACCCCGTGACAGGTTCCTACGAGCAGTACTTC
TRBJ2-7,.,TRBD1,TRBV5-1,CASTDRGFYEQYF,TGCGCCAGCACCGACAGGGGCTTCTACGAGCAGTACTTC
TRBJ2-1,once,TRBD2,TRBV10-3,CAISEGSSGRPSYNEQFF,TGTGCCATCAGTGAGGGCTCTAGCGGGAGGCCTTCCTACAATGAGCAGTTCTTC
TRBJ1-5,.,.,TRBV6-6,CASSRGRGDNQPQHF,TGTGCCAGCAGTCGCGGTCGCGGAGACAATCAGCCCCAGCATTTT
TRBJ1-5,.,TRBD1,TRBV15,CATSSRGYSNQPQHF,TGTGCCACCAGCAGCAGGGGGTATAGCAATCAGCCCCAGCATTTT
TRBJ2-7,.,.,TRBV11-2,CASSWLWESYEQYF,TGTGCCAGCAGCTGGTTGTGGGAATCCTACGAGCAGTACTTC
TRBJ2-3,.,.,TRBV29-1,CSVTTGVSTDTQYF,TGCAGCGTAACCACGGGGGTTAGCACAGATACGCAGTATTTT
TRBJ1-1,.,.,TRBV5-4,CASTAGVNTEAFF,TGTGCCAGCACCGCGGGCGTGAACACTGAAGCTTTCTTT
TRBJ1-2,.,TRBD1,TRBV5-6,CASSFGQGADGYTF,TGTGCCAGCAGCTTCGGACAGGGGGCAGATGGCTACACCTTC
TRBJ2-3,.,.,TRBV13,CASSGGTRGDTQYF,TGTGCCAGCAGCGGCGGGACTCGTGGGGATACGCAGTATTTT
TRBJ2-1,.,TRBD2,TRBV6-6,CASSYSGTSGYNEQFF,TGTGCCAGCAGTTACTCAGGAACTAGCGGATACAATGAGCAGTTCTTC
TRBJ2-5,once,.,TRBV27,CASWGKETQYF,TGTGCCAGCTGGGGCAAAGAGACCCAGTACTTC
TRBJ2-2,.,.,TRBV11-3,CASSLAGVNTGELFF,TGTGCCAGCAGCTTAGCGGGAGTGAACACCGGGGAGCTGTTTTTT
TRBJ1-1,.,TRBD1,TRBV6-5,CASSPGQAPTEAFF,TGTGCCAGCAGCCCAGGACAGGCCCCCACTGAAGCTTTCTTT
TRBJ2-1,.,TRBD2,TRBV4-1,CASSQVPGLAGDEQFF,TGCGCCAGCAGCCAAGTTCCGGGACTAGCGGGCGACGAGCAGTTCTTC
TRBJ1-1,.,.,TRBV27,CASSLLGGLPDTEAFF,TGTGCCAGCAGTTTGCTAGGTGGTCTTCCGGACACTGAAGCTTTCTTT
TRBJ2-7,.,TRBD2,TRBV19,CASSRREDNYEQYF,TGTGCCAGTAGTAGGCGGGAGGATAACTACGAGCAGTACTTC
TRBJ2-3,.,.,TRBV27,CASSLLGVGDTQYF,TGTGCCAGCAGTTTACTAGGGGTCGGAGATACGCAGTATTTT